This T cell receptor (beta chain) was captured by sequencing in a study of shared clonotypes between healthy human individuals. Study as a whole: The plates for each donor numbered three CD4 naive, three CD4 memory, two CD8 naive and one CD8 memory.

Caucasian adults residing in Nashville, Tennessee made up all the donors. In the authors' methods: There were no quality scores in the junction-only immunoSEQ sequences, so filtering differed. Clones were read by immunoSEQ multiplex PCR, and TCRdb kept only the in-frame ones, dropping some. The V and J calls and clone size are taken from that table; D and trimming were inferred from the DNA. The top ten clones hold 1.2% to 1.5% of a sample with some 1 million clones, around 74% of them seen once. Findings and caveats of the study: The study found lower generation probabilities in non-shared clonotypes than in those shared by all four donors.

Germline assignment: CDR1 SQVTM and CDR2 ANQGSEA. V was pared by 7 bases and J by 1 base, with 3 bases of the junction left unmatched. The length of the CDR3 is 12 residues. Comments on this clone: Its target is not known. The same CDR3 also results from other DNA sequences found in this sample.

Sequencing was carried out using memory CD4+ T cells sorted from blood. As to subset: CD45RA-negative fraction. This clonotype originated in a man aged 18-30 years in good health. The chain recombines TRBV29-1 with TRBJ1-1, with 7 positions matching TRBD1. The DNA of the CDR3 is TGCAGCGCCCACAGGGGGAACACTGAAGCTTTCTTT. This codes for CSAHRGNTEAFF.